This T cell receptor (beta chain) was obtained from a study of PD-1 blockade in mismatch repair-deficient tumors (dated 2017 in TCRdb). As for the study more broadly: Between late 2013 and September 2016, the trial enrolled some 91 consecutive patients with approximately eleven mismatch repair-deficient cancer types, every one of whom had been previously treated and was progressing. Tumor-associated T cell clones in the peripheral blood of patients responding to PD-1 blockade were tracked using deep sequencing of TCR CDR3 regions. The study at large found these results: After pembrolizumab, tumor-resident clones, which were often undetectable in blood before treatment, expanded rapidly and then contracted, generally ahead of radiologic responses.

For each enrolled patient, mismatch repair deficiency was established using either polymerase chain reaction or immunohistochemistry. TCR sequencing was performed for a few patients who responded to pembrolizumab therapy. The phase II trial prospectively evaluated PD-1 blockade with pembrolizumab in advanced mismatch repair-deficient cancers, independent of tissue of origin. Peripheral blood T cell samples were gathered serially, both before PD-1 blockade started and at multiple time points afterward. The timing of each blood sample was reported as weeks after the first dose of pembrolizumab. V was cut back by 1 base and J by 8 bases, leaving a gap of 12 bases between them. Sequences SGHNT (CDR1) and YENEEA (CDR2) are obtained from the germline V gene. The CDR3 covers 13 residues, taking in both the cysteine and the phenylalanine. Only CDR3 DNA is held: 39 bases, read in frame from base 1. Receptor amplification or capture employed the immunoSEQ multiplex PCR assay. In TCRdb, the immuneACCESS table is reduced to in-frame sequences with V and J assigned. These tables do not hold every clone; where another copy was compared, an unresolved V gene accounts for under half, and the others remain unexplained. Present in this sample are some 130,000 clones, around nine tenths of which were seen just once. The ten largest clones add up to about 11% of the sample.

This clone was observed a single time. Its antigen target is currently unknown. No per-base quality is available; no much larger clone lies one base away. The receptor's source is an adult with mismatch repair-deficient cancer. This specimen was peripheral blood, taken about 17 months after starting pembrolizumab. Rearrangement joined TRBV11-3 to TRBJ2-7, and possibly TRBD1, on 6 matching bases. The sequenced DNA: TGTGCCAGCAGCTTAGCCCCGGACAGAAAGCAGTACTTC. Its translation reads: CASSLAPDRKQYF.